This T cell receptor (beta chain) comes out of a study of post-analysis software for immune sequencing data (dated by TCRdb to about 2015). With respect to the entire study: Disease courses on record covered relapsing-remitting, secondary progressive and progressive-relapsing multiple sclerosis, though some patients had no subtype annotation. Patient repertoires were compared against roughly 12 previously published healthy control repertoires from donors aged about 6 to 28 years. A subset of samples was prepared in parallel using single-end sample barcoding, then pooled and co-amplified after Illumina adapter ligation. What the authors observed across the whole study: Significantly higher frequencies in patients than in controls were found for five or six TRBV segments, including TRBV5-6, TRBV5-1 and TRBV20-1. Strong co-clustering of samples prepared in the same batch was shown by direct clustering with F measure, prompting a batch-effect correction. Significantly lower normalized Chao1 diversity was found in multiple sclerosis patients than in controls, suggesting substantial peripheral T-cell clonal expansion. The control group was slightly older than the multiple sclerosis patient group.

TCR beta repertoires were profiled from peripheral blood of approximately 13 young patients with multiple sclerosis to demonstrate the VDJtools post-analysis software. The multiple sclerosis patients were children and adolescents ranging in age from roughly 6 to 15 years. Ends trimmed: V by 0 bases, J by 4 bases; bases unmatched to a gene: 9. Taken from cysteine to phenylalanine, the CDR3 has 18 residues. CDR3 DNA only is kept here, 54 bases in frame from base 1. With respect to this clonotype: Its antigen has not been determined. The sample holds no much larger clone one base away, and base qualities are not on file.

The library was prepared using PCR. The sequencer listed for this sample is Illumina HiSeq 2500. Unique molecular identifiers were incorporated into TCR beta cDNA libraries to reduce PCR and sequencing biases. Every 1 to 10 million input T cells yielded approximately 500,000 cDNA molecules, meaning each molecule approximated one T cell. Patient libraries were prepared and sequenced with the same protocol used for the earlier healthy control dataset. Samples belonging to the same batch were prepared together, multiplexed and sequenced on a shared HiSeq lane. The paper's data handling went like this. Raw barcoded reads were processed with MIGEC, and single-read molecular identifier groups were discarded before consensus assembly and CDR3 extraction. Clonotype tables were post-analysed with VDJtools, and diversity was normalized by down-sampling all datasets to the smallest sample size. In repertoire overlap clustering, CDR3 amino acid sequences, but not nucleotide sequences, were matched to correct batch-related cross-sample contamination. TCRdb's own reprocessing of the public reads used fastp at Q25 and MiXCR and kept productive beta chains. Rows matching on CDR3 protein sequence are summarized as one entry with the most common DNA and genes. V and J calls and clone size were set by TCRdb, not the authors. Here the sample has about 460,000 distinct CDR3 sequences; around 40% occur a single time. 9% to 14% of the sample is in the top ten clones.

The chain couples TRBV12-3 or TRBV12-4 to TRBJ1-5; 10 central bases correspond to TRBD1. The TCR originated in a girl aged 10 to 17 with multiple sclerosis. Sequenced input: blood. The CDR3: CASSLALADRGLNQPQHF. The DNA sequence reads TGTGCCAGCAGTTTAGCCCTCGCGGACAGGGGGTTAAATCAGCCCCAGCATTTT.